This entry features one TCR beta chain sequence. The antigen is undetermined. These data originate in a study of post-analysis software for immune sequencing data. Overall study results and limits: Roughly 5 TRBV segments occurring more often in patients than controls included TRBV5-6, TRBV5-1 and TRBV20-1. Diversity measured as normalized Chao1 was significantly lower in multiple sclerosis patients than in controls.

cDNA libraries for TCR beta contained unique molecular identifiers. TCRdb called the PCR reads again in MiXCR, with one record for every CDR3 protein. Counted here are about 760,000 distinct CDR3 sequences, roughly 27% occurring once; the ten biggest clones make up roughly 0.54%. Germline CDR1 LGHNA, CDR2 YSLEER. The V gene lost 2 bases and the J gene lost 1 base, with 29 bases spanning the gap. The CDR3 is made up of 21 amino acids. The sample was blood. The chain carries TRBV4-3 and TRBJ2-5, with D unresolved. This receptor was identified in a girl aged 5 to 17 with multiple sclerosis. CDR3 in DNA: TGCGCCAGCAGCCAAAGCTTTGAACCTGTTCTACGTGGGCTTATCCAAGAGACCCAGTACTTC. Translated, it gives CASSQSFEPVLRGLIQETQYF.